Reported below is one T cell receptor delta chain. The antigen remains unidentified. The record originates from a study of γδ T cells in repeated Plasmodium falciparum infection. Findings of the study overall: Malian donors came from one small rural village, predominantly one ethnic group.

With 1 base clipped from V and 0 bases from J, the junction kept 17 bases outside the gene matches. Germline loops: CDR1 NSMFDY, CDR2 ISSIKDK. This CDR3 has 19 amino acids. Gammadelta T cells were flow-sorted from PBMC into Vgamma9/Vdelta2+ and Vdelta2-negative populations for bulk analysis. TCRdb re-called the multiplex PCR reads through CATT. Altogether around 50,000 delta-chain clones are present, 1.5% to 2% being singletons, with the ten largest covering over 14%. This sequence joins TRAV29/DV5 and TRDJ1; the match to TRDD3 covers 8 bases. Sequencing input: gamma-delta T cells from blood. The source of this sequence is a pool of human donors (malaria-infected and uninfected, not separated). The CDR3 region is CAASQSYWGFTSYTDKLIF. The DNA for the CDR3 is TGTGCAGCAAGCCAATCCTACTGGGGGTTTACTTCGTACACCGATAAACTCATCTTT. The full variable domain, its missing parts supplied by reference TRAV29/DV5 and TRDJ1, is DQQVKQNSPSLSVQEGRISILNCDYTNSMFDYFLWYKKYPAEGPTFLISISSIKDKNEDGRFTVFLNKSAKHLSLHIVPSQPGDSAVYFCAASQSYWGFTSYTDKLIFGKGTRVTVEP.